The next 23 T cell receptor beta chains were all read from a single sample in a study of blood T cell repertoires in COVID-19. Sequencing used immunoSEQ multiplex PCR; TCRdb keeps in-frame clones, though not all of them. The table has about 97,000 clones, approximately 84% seen once. Sequencing used peripheral blood. These receptors all come from a man in his forties with active or convalescent COVID-19.

The V and J genes are TRBV15 and TRBJ2-5; 10 nucleotides line up with TRBD1. The germline gives CDR1 LNHNV, CDR2 YYDKDF (reference sequence). The CDR3 is 17 amino acids. Trimming took 1 base from V and 1 from J; bases not matched to a gene: 6. The CDR3 here is CATSRAGTGASQETQYF. The CDR3 nucleotides read TGTGCCACCAGCAGAGCCGGGACAGGGGCCTCCCAAGAGACCCAGTACTTC.

The chain links TRBV12-3 or TRBV12-4 to TRBJ1-1, with a tentative D call TRBD1 (5 bases). The CDR3 sequence is 13 residues long. V was pared by 5 bases and J by 10 bases, with 17 bases between. The CDR3 region is CASSTSGGRGAFF. The CDR3 nucleotides are TGTGCCAGCAGTACCAGCGGGGGACGGGGAGCTTTCTTT.

This clone has only a few counts. The chain joins TRBV4-1 to TRBJ2-5, with D maybe TRBD1 (8 bases). Germline values: CDR1 MGHRA, CDR2 YSYEKL. Trimming took 4 bases from V and 5 from J, leaving 20 bases between them. The CDR3 is 16 amino acids. CDR3 loop: CASSPGQGGLGETQYF. Written as DNA, the CDR3 is TGCGCCAGCAGCCCCGGACAGGGAGGGCTTGGGGAGACCCAGTACTTC.

As DNA, the CDR3 is TGTGCCAGCAGCGTAGACCGGGGAGGGTACACTGAAGCTTTCTTT. Translating gives CASSVDRGGYTEAFF. The chain is built from TRBV9 and TRBJ1-1; D call uncertain. Germline assignment: CDR1 SGDLS and CDR2 YYNGEE. V was cut by 0 bases and J by 3 bases, with 12 bases left in between. This CDR3 spans 15 amino acids.

The chain is built from TRBV29-1 and TRBJ1-1, with D perhaps TRBD1 (6 bases). CDR1 SQVTM and CDR2 ANQGSEA come from the germline V gene. CDR3 length: 13 amino acids. V was cut by 6 bases and J by 4 bases, with 15 bases left in between. CDR3 in DNA: TGCAGCGTCTTACAGGGTGGAAGCACTGAAGCTTTCTTT. Amino acid sequence: CSVLQGGSTEAFF.

The rearrangement joins TRBV6-2 or TRBV6-3 to TRBJ2-2; D uncertain. The length of the CDR3 is 15 residues. CDR1 and CDR2 (germline): MNHEY, SVGEGT. V lost 4 bases to trimming and J lost 7 bases, with 16 bases between them. CDR3 in amino acids: CASSSQPLGGGELFF. The CDR3 bases are TGTGCCAGCAGTTCCCAGCCACTCGGCGGCGGGGAGCTGTTTTTT.

This clone has only one observation. This chain links TRBV5-1 with TRBJ2-1; a possible D gene is TRBD2 (6 bases). The CDR3 runs to 13 residues. The V gene lost 4 bases and the J gene lost 4 bases, with 9 bases spanning the gap. Germline V gene data show CDR1 as SGHRS and CDR2 as YFSETQ. CDR3 in DNA: TGCGCCAGCAGCAATAGCGGTTACAATGAGCAGTTCTTC. Its translation is CASSNSGYNEQFF.

This rearrangement joins TRBV27 to TRBJ1-6, with a tentative D call TRBD1 (5 bases). The CDR3 spans 16 residues. The V end was cut by 5 bases, the J end by 5 bases, with 16 bases between. CDR1 MNHEY and CDR2 SMNVEV come from the germline V gene (reference sequence). The CDR3 DNA sequence: TGTGCCAGCAGTCGACTCCGGGACTCAAATAATTCACCCCTCCACTTT. This translates into CASSRLRDSNNSPLHF.

V usage is TRBV7-2 and J usage is TRBJ1-5; weak D call: TRBD1 (5 bases). Germline V gene data show CDR1 as SGHTA and CDR2 as FQGNSA. V lost 0 bases to trimming and J lost 1 base, with 10 bases between them. The CDR3 consists of 16 residues. The CDR3 bases are TGTGCCAGCAGCTTAGCTACAGGTTTAAGCAATCAGCCCCAGCATTTT. Translated: CASSLATGLSNQPQHF.

This chain joins TRBV7-6 and TRBJ2-5, with a weak D call TRBD2 (5 bases). Germline V gene sequence: CDR1 SGHVS, CDR2 FNYEAQ. The CDR3 is made up of 17 amino acids. The ends were cut back, 2 bases at V and 1 base at J, with 17 bases in the middle. CDR3 bases: TGTGCCAGCAGCTTAAGTTGGTGGAGGAGTAGCCAAGAGACCCAGTACTTC. Translation: CASSLSWWRSSQETQYF. The whole variable domain, remainder taken from reference TRBV7-6 and TRBJ2-5, is GAGVSQSPRYKVTKRGQDVALRCDPISGHVSLYWYRQALGQGPEFLTYFNYEAQQDKSGLPNDRFSAERPEGSISTLTIQRTEQRDSAMYRCASSLSWWRSSQETQYFGPGTRLLVL.

The V gene is TRBV6-6, the J gene TRBJ1-6; D may be TRBD1 (5 bases). V gave up 7 bases and J gave up 10 bases, with 17 bases separating them. This CDR3 spans 14 amino acids. Germline loops: CDR1 MNHNY, CDR2 SVGAGI (reference sequence). The CDR3 sequence is CASTSRGRESPLHF. For the CDR3, the DNA is TGTGCCAGCACCTCCCGGGGGAGGGAGTCACCCCTCCACTTT.

This chain joins TRBV3-1 (or the pseudogene TRBV3-2) and TRBJ2-1; 11 bases are a match to TRBD2. The CDR3 covers 16 residues. After removal of 5 bases from V and 5 bases from J, the junction contained 8 bases not matched to a gene. CDR1 and CDR2 from the germline V gene are LGHDT and YNNKEL (reference sequence). The CDR3 reads CASSSSGGREHNEQFF. CDR3 DNA sequence: TGTGCCAGCAGCTCTAGCGGGGGGCGTGAACACAATGAGCAGTTCTTC.

This rearrangement joins TRBV30 to TRBJ2-3; tentative D call: TRBD1 (5 bases). V was clipped by 0 bases and J by 1 base, with 17 bases between them. Germline V gene lookup returns CDR1 GTSNPN and CDR2 SVGIG (reference sequence). The CDR3 consists of 17 residues. This CDR3 reads CAWSVMSPGRGTDTQYF. CDR3 nucleotides: TGTGCCTGGAGTGTAATGTCCCCCGGCAGGGGCACAGATACGCAGTATTTT.

In DNA, the CDR3 is TGCGCCACAAAATCGGGACAGGGGGCCATGGGAGCTTTCTTT. Translated: CATKSGQGAMGAFF. The chain is built from TRBV5-1 and TRBJ1-1, with 12 bases lining up with TRBD1. J lost 10 bases, V lost 9 bases, and 13 bases had no gene match. The germline V gene has CDR1 SGHRS and CDR2 YFSETQ. CDR3 length equals 14 residues.

The CDR3 protein is CASSWDSGTEAFF. CDR3 nucleotide sequence: TGTGCCAGCAGCTGGGACAGCGGGACTGAAGCTTTCTTT. This chain links TRBV5-4 with TRBJ1-1, with 7 bases aligning to TRBD1. CDR1 is SGHNT and CDR2 is YYREEE in the germline V gene (reference sequence). There are 13 residues in the CDR3. V lost 3 bases, J lost 5 bases, and 4 bases stayed unmatched.

The chain has TRBV12-3 or TRBV12-4 and TRBJ1-2, with 7 bases aligning to TRBD1. Unmatched junction bases numbered 2, after V lost 2 bases and J lost 5 bases. This CDR3 is built from 13 residues. Here the CDR3 DNA reads TGTGCCAGCAGTTTAAAGGGGGCGTATGGCTACACCTTC. It codes for CASSLKGAYGYTF.

The rearrangement joins TRBV3-1 (or the pseudogene TRBV3-2) to TRBJ1-4; the match to TRBD1 covers 7 bases. Germline V lookup: CDR1 LGHDT, CDR2 YNNKEL (reference sequence). The CDR3 extends over 15 amino acids. J lost 7 bases, V lost 2 bases, and 7 bases had no gene match. CDR3 sequence: CASSQNRGRGEKLFF. The DNA of the CDR3 is TGTGCCAGCAGCCAAAACAGGGGTAGGGGTGAAAAACTGTTTTTT.

This clone was observed a single time. V gene TRBV27 combines with J gene TRBJ1-2; D is uncertain. V was shortened by 3 bases and J by 2 bases, with 7 bases between the two germline ends. The CDR3 loop spans 13 amino acids. The germline gives CDR1 MNHEY, CDR2 SMNVEV (reference sequence). The CDR3 reads CASSFGLNYGYTF. In DNA, the CDR3 is TGTGCCAGCAGTTTTGGGCTAAACTATGGCTACACCTTC.

This clone was detected only once. This chain uses TRBV9 with TRBJ1-4, with 7 bases that match TRBD1. With 5 bases clipped from V and 6 bases from J, the junction kept 10 bases outside the gene matches. Germline values: CDR1 SGDLS, CDR2 YYNGEE. The CDR3 totals 15 residues. As DNA, the CDR3 is TGTGCCAGCAGTGGCCAGGGGGGTTTGGATGAAAAACTGTTTTTT. This sequence encodes CASSGQGGLDEKLFF.

This chain connects TRBV11-2 to TRBJ2-7; 9 positions match TRBD1. This CDR3 spans 16 amino acids. V shed 4 bases, J shed 7 bases, and the junction held 14 bases outside the gene matches. Germline V gives CDR1 SGHAT, CDR2 FQNNGV. CDR3 sequence (DNA): TGTGCCAGCAGCTCCTACGCGCAGGACAGGGGAGGGGAGCAGTACTTC. It codes for CASSSYAQDRGGEQYF.

The chain carries TRBV18 and TRBJ2-2, with 9 bases matching TRBD1. CDR3 length equals 15 residues. Germline values: CDR1 KGHSH, CDR2 LQKENI. Germline trimming cut 4 bases from V and 5 bases from J; bases unmatched to any gene: 5. The CDR3: CASSQTGGRTGELFF. DNA of the CDR3: TGTGCCAGCTCACAGACAGGGGGAAGGACCGGGGAGCTGTTTTTT.

This chain connects TRBV5-5 to TRBJ1-2; D is ambiguous. V was pared by 4 bases and J by 6 bases, with 13 bases between. Germline assignment: CDR1 SGHKS and CDR2 YYEKEE (reference sequence). This CDR3 has 13 amino acids. This chain's CDR3 is CASSQNGVDGYTF. CDR3 bases: TGTGCCAGCAGCCAAAACGGGGTAGATGGCTACACCTTC. Based on the CDR3 plus reference TRBV5-5 and TRBJ1-2, the full variable domain is DAGVTQSPTHLIKTRGQQVTLRCSPISGHKSVSWYQQVLGQGPQFIFQYYEKEERGRGNFPDRFSARQFPNYSSELNVNALLLGDSALYLCASSQNGVDGYTFGSGTRLTVV.

The chain uses TRBV7-2 and TRBJ1-2; TRBD1 agrees at 9 bases. Germline values: CDR1 SGHTA, CDR2 FQGNSA. The length of the CDR3 is 14 residues. The ends lost 5 bases at V and 7 bases at J; junction bases unmatched: 8. The CDR3 DNA follows: TGTGCCAGCAGCCACCGGACAGGGGATATTGGCTACACCTTC. Encoded protein: CASSHRTGDIGYTF.